The 14 T cell receptor beta chains presented below share a single source sample, sequenced in a study of CD8+ T cells in alopecia areata. Extracted from the samples, RNA was reverse transcribed into cDNA to serve as the sequencing template. Sequencing used immunoSEQ multiplex PCR; TCRdb keeps in-frame clones, though not all of them. This sample has roughly 150,000 clones, with less than 75% found just once. Material: CD8+ T cells sorted from blood. The receptors originated from a human donor in good health.

The chain couples TRBV29-1 to TRBJ2-1; D possibly matches TRBD1 or TRBD2 (5 bases each). V lost 8 bases to trimming and J lost 0 bases, with 14 bases between them. The CDR3 totals 14 residues. Germline values: CDR1 SQVTM, CDR2 ANQGSEA. The chain's CDR3 is CSFPLGGSYNEQFF. DNA for the CDR3: TGCAGCTTCCCTCTTGGGGGCTCCTACAATGAGCAGTTCTTC.

This chain joins TRBV6-5 and TRBJ2-6; D is ambiguous. This CDR3 spans 14 amino acids. Germline V gene data show CDR1 as MNHEY and CDR2 as SVGAGI. V was pared by 6 bases and J by 1 base, with 7 bases between. The CDR3 DNA sequence: TGTGCCAGCAGCTCCCAATCTGGGGCCAACGTCCTGACTTTC. Protein: CASSSQSGANVLTF.

In this sample, this clone turned up a few times. The genes are TRBV5-1 and TRBJ2-6, with unresolved D. There are 12 residues in the CDR3. CDR1 and CDR2 (germline): SGHRS, YFSETQ. The V end was cut by 3 bases, the J end by 7 bases, with 5 bases between. This CDR3 is CASSSSANVLTF. DNA of the CDR3: TGCGCCAGCAGCTCGTCCGCCAACGTCCTGACTTTC.

J is TRBJ2-7 and V is TRBV29-1, with no clear D. There are 13 residues in the CDR3. Trimming removed 5 bases at V and 5 bases at J, with 16 bases between. Germline V gene sequence: CDR1 SQVTM, CDR2 ANQGSEA. The CDR3: CSVLLGMTDEQYF. The CDR3 DNA reads as TGCAGCGTTCTCCTAGGGATGACGGACGAGCAGTACTTC.

The chain is built from TRBV2 and TRBJ1-4; D gene unclear. This CDR3 is built from 12 residues. V lost 4 bases, J lost 8 bases, and 8 bases lay in between. Germline CDR1 SNHLY, CDR2 FYNNEI. CDR3 bases: TGTGCCAGCAGTGCGGTAGCGGAAAAACTGTTTTTT. Amino acid sequence: CASSAVAEKLFF.

The V gene is TRBV5-6, the J gene TRBJ2-1; 7 bases match TRBD1. The CDR3 loop spans 16 amino acids. CDR1 and CDR2 from the germline V gene are SGHDT and YYEEEE. Trimming cost V 0 bases and J 5 bases; bases outside gene matches: 8. The CDR3 protein is CASSLAPGGSNNEQFF. As DNA, the CDR3 is TGTGCCAGCAGCTTGGCTCCAGGGGGTAGCAACAATGAGCAGTTCTTC.

The chain combines TRBV5-1 with TRBJ2-5; 7 nucleotides agree with TRBD2. The CDR3 has 13 amino acids. Unmatched junction bases numbered 7, after V lost 5 bases and J lost 6 bases. Per the germline V gene, CDR1 is SGHRS and CDR2 is YFSETQ. This chain's CDR3 is CASSSGSRKTQYF. CDR3 bases: TGCGCCAGCAGTAGCGGGTCACGAAAGACCCAGTACTTC.

The chain couples TRBV30 to TRBJ2-1, with D tentatively TRBD2 (6 bases). V lost 5 bases to trimming and J lost 9 bases, with 14 bases between them. The CDR3 has 12 amino acids. CDR1 is GTSNPN and CDR2 is SVGIG in the germline V gene (reference sequence). The CDR3 protein is CAWALAFTEQFF. The CDR3 coding sequence is TGTGCCTGGGCCCTAGCGTTCACTGAGCAGTTCTTC.

This chain joins TRBV28 and TRBJ2-2; tentative D call: TRBD1 (6 bases). V was shortened by 7 bases and J by 0 bases, with 12 bases between the two germline ends. Germline V gene lookup returns CDR1 MDHEN and CDR2 SYDVKM. CDR3 length: 15 amino acids. CDR3 sequence: CASTTRQANTGELFF. The DNA for the CDR3 is TGTGCCAGCACAACTAGACAGGCGAACACCGGGGAGCTGTTTTTT.

This chain connects TRBV6-5 to TRBJ2-3, with D perhaps given as TRBD1 or TRBD2 (5 bases each). Germline V gene data show CDR1 as MNHEY and CDR2 as SVGAGI. CDR3 size: 14 residues. Trimming stripped 5 bases from V and 1 base from J, with 10 bases between. CDR3 region: CASSPGPGTDTQYF. CDR3 coding DNA: TGTGCCAGCAGTCCGGGACCTGGCACAGATACGCAGTATTTT.

The V gene is TRBV19, the J gene TRBJ2-1; tentatively, D is TRBD1 (5 bases). The CDR3 has 15 amino acids. Germline values: CDR1 LNHDA, CDR2 SQIVND (reference sequence). V gave up 0 bases and J gave up 9 bases, with 15 bases separating them. In DNA, the CDR3 is TGTGCCAGTAGTATAGATCCCGCCAATCAGGGTGAGCAGTTCTTC. As protein: CASSIDPANQGEQFF.

Only a few counts were recorded for this clone. Other DNA sequences in the sample encode the same CDR3. This chain joins TRBV19 and TRBJ1-5, with unresolved D. Germline V gene lookup returns CDR1 LNHDA and CDR2 SQIVND (reference sequence). Trimming removed 1 base at V and 4 bases at J, with 2 bases between. This CDR3 is built from 12 residues. As DNA, the CDR3 is TGTGCCAGTAGTATAGGGAATCAGCCCCAGCATTTT. Translation gives CASSIGNQPQHF.

This clone appeared many times. V is TRBV2 and J is TRBJ2-7; maybe TRBD2 (6 bases). CDR1 and CDR2 (germline): SNHLY, FYNNEI. This CDR3 region has 13 residues. V gave up 8 bases and J gave up 2 bases, with 13 bases separating them. The CDR3 here is CASLGASAYEQYF. For the CDR3, the DNA is TGTGCCAGCCTCGGGGCTAGCGCCTACGAGCAGTACTTC. Drawing the rest from reference TRBV2 and TRBJ2-7, the complete variable domain is EPEVTQTPSHQVTQMGQEVILRCVPISNHLYFYWYRQILGQKVEFLVSFYNNEISEKSEIFDDQFSVERPDGSNFTLKIRSTKLEDSAMYFCASLGASAYEQYFGPGTRLTVT.

V is TRBV20-1 and J is TRBJ2-5; D is unclear. There are 9 residues in the CDR3. V gave up 6 bases and J gave up 5 bases, with 4 bases separating them. Germline V gives CDR1 DFQATT, CDR2 SNEGSKA (reference sequence). The DNA for the CDR3 is TGCAGTGCAACGGAGACCCAGTACTTC. It codes for CSATETQYF.